Following are 28 T cell receptor beta chains from one sample sequenced in a study of blood T cells in healthy people across ages. It was with a sample-barcoded 5' primer and a J-beta primer mix that a second PCR of roughly 7 to 12 cycles was run. TCRdb ran MiXCR on the 5' RACE reads and lists one entry per CDR3 protein. The sample contains 1.5 million to 2 million distinct CDR3 sequences, 30% to 35% of which appear only once. Specimen: blood. The source is a woman aged 30 to 39 in good health.

This sequence joins TRBV5-1 and TRBJ2-1, with D possibly TRBD2 on 11 matching bases. Germline CDR1 and CDR2: SGHRS and YFSETQ. CDR3 length: 16 residues. Trimming shortened V by 2 bases and J by 14 bases, and 26 bases separated the two germline ends. The CDR3 region is CASSLSRDRGLAAKFF. CDR3 DNA sequence: TGCGCCAGCAGCTTAAGCCGGGACAGGGGACTAGCGGCCAAGTTCTTC.

This clonotype was found a few times. The chain joins TRBV28 to TRBJ2-1; tentatively, D is TRBD1 or TRBD2 (5 bases each). CDR3 size: 17 residues. V lost 1 base and J lost 0, with 13 bases in between. The V gene's germline CDR1 is MDHEN and CDR2 SYDVKM. CDR3 in DNA: TGTGCCAGCAGTTTATCGGGACCCACCTACTCCTACAATGAGCAGTTCTTC. Translation: CASSLSGPTYSYNEQFF.

The genes are TRBV21-1 and TRBJ2-4; TRBD1 is the table's D call, not checked against the DNA. TRBV21-1 is classified as a pseudogene. This CDR3 has 19 amino acids. The CDR3 sequence: CASSKKKTTGSRSKNIQYF. For the CDR3, the DNA is TGTGCCAGCAGCAAAAAAAAAACAACAGGATCCCGGTCCAAAAACATTCAGTACTTC.

V usage is TRBV4-1 and J usage is TRBJ2-7; 7 bases line up with TRBD1. The CDR3 has 17 residues. V shed 0 bases, J shed 1 base, and the junction held 9 bases outside the gene matches. Germline V gives CDR1 MGHRA, CDR2 YSYEKL. CDR3 amino acids: CASSQDLRGLGSYEQYF. CDR3 sequence (DNA): TGCGCCAGCAGCCAAGACCTTAGGGGGCTGGGGTCCTACGAGCAGTACTTC.

The gene calls are TRBV20-1 and TRBJ2-7; TRBD2 matches at 11 bases. The CDR3 covers 16 residues. J lost 2 bases, V lost 3 bases, and 9 bases had no gene match. CDR1 is DFQATT and CDR2 is SNEGSKA in the germline V gene (reference sequence). CDR3 residues: CSASHKRLAGTYEQYF. The CDR3 DNA sequence: TGCAGTGCTAGTCACAAACGACTAGCGGGGACCTACGAGCAGTACTTC.

This clonotype was seen more than once but under ten times. The rearrangement uses TRBV10-3 and TRBJ2-5, with TRBD2 as a possible D gene (5 bases). The V end lost 8 bases, the J end lost 4 bases, and 14 bases lay between the germline ends. This CDR3 region has 13 residues. CDR1 and CDR2 (germline): ENHRY, SYGVKD. This CDR3 is CAIWTGFRETQYF. The CDR3, as DNA: TGTGCCATCTGGACTGGATTCCGAGAGACCCAGTACTTC.

This clonotype appeared a single time. Relative to the germline gene, one junction end is altered; a read error may explain this. This chain connects TRBV18 to TRBJ2-1; TRBD2 agrees at 8 bases. Germline V gene data show CDR1 as KGHSH and CDR2 as LQKENI. The CDR3 covers 13 residues. CDR3 residues: CASSRGGLNGQFF. The CDR3 DNA is TGTGCCAGCTCCCGCGGGGGGCTGAATGGGCAGTTCTTC.

The CDR3 bases are TGTGCCAGCCGGGAGGGACTAGTCGGCGAGACCCAGTACTTC. Its protein is CASREGLVGETQYF. The chain couples TRBV2 to TRBJ2-5; TRBD2 matches at 8 bases. The CDR3 is 14 residues long. V dropped 8 bases and J dropped 5; count of bases not matched to a gene: 10. In germline, CDR1 is SNHLY, CDR2 FYNNEI.

In its sample, this clonotype was seen a few times. The J gene is TRBJ1-1, the V gene TRBV29-1; D perhaps matches TRBD1 (6 bases). Germline values: CDR1 SQVTM, CDR2 ANQGSEA. The CDR3 covers 12 residues. V was trimmed by 7 bases and J by 2 bases, leaving 11 bases between them. CDR3 amino acids: CSGNRANTEAFF. The CDR3 nucleotides are TGCAGCGGAAACAGGGCAAACACTGAAGCTTTCTTT.

This clonotype was seen just once. This chain uses TRBV7-9 with TRBJ2-2, with 8 positions matching TRBD2. The CDR3 spans 16 residues. Germline V gene lookup returns CDR1 SEHNR and CDR2 FQNEAQ (reference sequence). After removal of 5 bases from V and 4 bases from J, the junction contained 9 bases not matched to a gene. The CDR3 loop is CASSPAPGGTTGELFF. The CDR3 coding sequence is TGTGCCAGCAGCCCCGCTCCGGGGGGGACCACCGGGGAGCTGTTTTTT.

The chain combines TRBV3-1 with TRBJ2-2; 10 nucleotides align to TRBD2. Losses at the gene ends were 0 bases for V and 5 bases for J; bases not matched to a gene: 9. The CDR3 contains 18 residues. In germline, CDR1 is LGHDT, CDR2 YNNKEL (reference sequence). The CDR3 loop is CASSQDRRQRGGTGELFF. The DNA of the CDR3 is TGTGCCAGCAGCCAAGATCGTAGGCAGCGGGGGGGGACCGGGGAGCTGTTTTTT.

V gene TRBV19 combines with J gene TRBJ1-5; 12 nucleotides line up with TRBD1. V shed 6 bases and J 7 bases; nucleotides not matched to a gene: 7. Germline values: CDR1 LNHDA, CDR2 SQIVND (reference sequence). This CDR3 is 15 amino acids long. The CDR3 DNA reads TGTGCCAGTAGCTTTGGGACAGGGGGCCTCCAGCCCCAGCATTTT. Residues: CASSFGTGGLQPQHF. The variable domain in full, completed from reference TRBV19 and TRBJ1-5, reads DGGITQSPKYLFRKEGQNVTLSCEQNLNHDAMYWYRQDPGQGLRLIYYSQIVNDFQKGDIAEGYSVSREKKESFPLTVTSAQKNPTAFYLCASSFGTGGLQPQHFGDGTRLSIL.

There are a few counts of this clonotype. The chain carries TRBV3-1 and TRBJ2-7; TRBD1 aligns across 8 bases. Germline V lookup: CDR1 LGHDT, CDR2 YNNKEL (reference sequence). The ends lost 5 bases at V and 2 bases at J; junction bases unmatched: 8. This CDR3 is built from 15 residues. Here the CDR3 reads CASSSTGANPYEQYF. CDR3 DNA sequence: TGTGCCAGCAGCTCGACAGGGGCTAACCCCTACGAGCAGTACTTC.

This clonotype was detected only a few times. The chain carries TRBV27 and TRBJ1-2, with D unclear. This CDR3 is 11 amino acids long. Germline V gives CDR1 MNHEY, CDR2 SMNVEV (reference sequence). Deletions cut 6 bases from V and 8 bases from J, with 10 bases between. CDR3 protein: CASSRPSGYTF. The CDR3 bases are TGTGCCAGCAGCCGACCTTCCGGCTACACCTTC.

This chain connects TRBV18 to TRBJ2-5, with D tentatively TRBD2 (5 bases). V was clipped by 3 bases and J by 5 bases, with 16 bases between them. Germline loops: CDR1 KGHSH, CDR2 LQKENI. The CDR3 has 15 amino acids. DNA of the CDR3: TGTGCCAGCTCACCGCGGGCCCCTGGGGAGGAGACCCAGTACTTC. It encodes CASSPRAPGEETQYF.

The CDR3 sequence: CATSRDVRFMDEQYF. CDR3 in DNA: TGTGCCACCAGCAGGGACGTACGATTTATGGACGAGCAGTACTTC. This chain links TRBV15 with TRBJ2-5; no clear D gene. The DNA end is more similar to TRBJ2-7, so the J call may be wrong. The CDR3 sequence is 15 residues long. Germline CDR1 is LNHNV and CDR2 is YYDKDF (reference sequence).

The V call is TRBV5-1, the J call TRBJ2-5, with 9 positions matching TRBD2. CDR1 is SGHRS and CDR2 is YFSETQ in the germline V gene. Trimming took 0 bases from V and 5 from J; bases not matched to a gene: 8. This CDR3 has 16 amino acids. CDR3 DNA sequence: TGCGCCAGCAGCTTGGATAGTCTAGCGGGGAGGGAGACCCAGTACTTC. It encodes CASSLDSLAGRETQYF.

This clonotype was seen more than once but under ten times. The CDR3: CASDPRGSETSGGYNEQFF. The CDR3 DNA follows: TGTGCCTCCGACCCTCGTGGATCCGAGACTAGCGGGGGCTACAATGAGCAGTTCTTC. This chain uses TRBV30 with TRBJ2-1; 12 bases are shared with TRBD2. The CDR3 is 19 residues long. Trimming took 7 bases from V and 3 from J; bases not matched to a gene: 19. Germline CDR1 reads GTSNPN; CDR2 reads SVGIG (reference sequence).

The DNA for the CDR3 is TGTGCCAGCAGCCCAACAGGGAAACGGGTTGAAGCTTTCTTT. This sequence encodes CASSPTGKRVEAFF. The V call is TRBV7-2, the J call TRBJ1-1, with D perhaps matching TRBD1 (6 bases). The V gene lost 5 bases and the J gene lost 7 bases, with 17 bases spanning the gap. Germline-derived CDR1 and CDR2 are SGHTA and FQGNSA. There are 14 residues in the CDR3. Variable domain in full (rest from reference TRBV7-2 and TRBJ1-1): GAGVSQSPSNKVTEKGKDVELRCDPISGHTALYWYRQSLGQGLEFLIYFQGNSAPDKSGLPSDRFSAERTGGSVSTLTIQRTQQEDSAVYLCASSPTGKRVEAFFGQGTRLTVV.

This clonotype was detected only a few times. This rearrangement joins TRBV21-1 to TRBJ1-2; no DNA check was done on the table's D call, TRBD1. TRBV21-1 is annotated as a pseudogene. The CDR3 is 17 amino acids. DNA of the CDR3: TGTGCCAGCAGCAAAAAGCCGGACAGGGCAAGATACTATGGCTACACCTTC. It yields the protein CASSKKPDRARYYGYTF.

This chain joins TRBV20-1 and TRBJ2-5, with 11 bases matching TRBD2. The J call may be wrong; the DNA end is better matched by TRBJ2-7. Germline lookup yields CDR1 DFQATT and CDR2 SNEGSKA (reference sequence). CDR3 size: 15 residues. CDR3 sequence reads: CSARATSGETYEQYF. The CDR3 DNA reads TGCAGTGCTAGGGCGACTAGCGGGGAAACCTACGAGCAGTACTTC.

The chain links TRBV7-9 to TRBJ1-1, with D possibly matching TRBD1 (5 bases). V lost 5 bases and J 3 bases, leaving 19 bases between the germline ends. Germline V gene lookup returns CDR1 SEHNR and CDR2 FQNEAQ (reference sequence). The CDR3 runs to 16 residues. The DNA of the CDR3 is TGTGCCAGCAGCCCGGCTGTAAGGGGCTCCGACACTGAAGCTTTCTTT. This gives the protein CASSPAVRGSDTEAFF.

In its sample, this clonotype was seen a few times. The J gene is TRBJ1-1, the V gene TRBV7-3; unclear D gene. Germline assignment: CDR1 SGHTA and CDR2 FQGTGA. The CDR3 length is 13 residues. Between the trimmed V and J ends, which lost 4 bases and 5 bases, there was a span of 11 bases. CDR3 nucleotide sequence: TGTGCCAGCAGCTCGCCACCCGGGACTGAAGCTTTCTTT. Its protein is CASSSPPGTEAFF.

The chain is built from TRBV20-1 and TRBJ2-3; 9 bases match TRBD2. CDR3 length: 15 amino acids. Germline assignment: CDR1 DFQATT and CDR2 SNEGSKA (reference sequence). The V gene end was trimmed by 6 bases and the J gene end by 5 bases; junction bases not matched to a gene: 12. The CDR3 spells CSADGAGGVVDTQYF. CDR3 coding DNA: TGCAGTGCAGACGGAGCGGGAGGAGTGGTAGATACGCAGTATTTT.

CDR3 nucleotides: TGTGCCTGGAGTGTACGCCGTGACTTGGGGGAGCAGTTCTTC. Translated: CAWSVRRDLGEQFF. The chain links TRBV30 to TRBJ2-1, with unresolved D. CDR3 length: 14 amino acids. CDR1 and CDR2 (germline): GTSNPN, SVGIG (reference sequence). V lost 0 bases and J 10 bases, leaving 16 bases between the germline ends.

The chain links TRBV12-3 or TRBV12-4 to TRBJ2-2; TRBD1 aligns across 8 bases. The CDR3 is made up of 15 amino acids. Trimming took 3 bases from V and 6 from J; bases not matched to a gene: 6. CDR3: CASSFSAGGPGELFF. Written as DNA, the CDR3 is TGTGCCAGCAGTTTTTCGGCAGGGGGCCCCGGGGAGCTGTTTTTT.

This sequence joins TRBV4-2 and TRBJ2-5; unclear D gene. From germline, CDR1 is LGHNA and CDR2 YNFKEQ. With 4 bases removed from V and 5 bases from J, the gap between germline ends came to 11 bases. CDR3 length equals 13 residues. As DNA, the CDR3 is TGTGCCAGCAGCCCCCCCGCAATTGAGACCCAGTACTTC. It specifies CASSPPAIETQYF.

The chain carries TRBV13 and TRBJ2-1; no clear D gene. Germline assignment: CDR1 PRHDT and CDR2 FYEKMQ (reference sequence). CDR3 length: 11 residues. Trimming left V 5 bases short and J 7 bases short, with 6 bases between. CDR3 in amino acids: CASSITNEQFF. CDR3 nucleotides: TGTGCCAGCAGCATCACGAATGAGCAGTTCTTC.